A selection of T cell receptor beta chains follows, all from one sample in a study of shared clonotypes between healthy human individuals. Here immunoSEQ multiplex PCR was the method, and the copy in TCRdb shows in-frame clones only, minus some. The sample holds just over 2,000,000 clones, roughly 94% seen once. Sequences were obtained from naive CD8+ T cells sorted from blood. All receptors derive from a man aged 18 to 29 in good health. The CDR3 runs from the conserved cysteine through the conserved F or W. The D gene is left open where the match is weak. Size values are once, few and many counts, or a class for expanded clones, and some rows have none.

j_gene	abundance	v_gene	d_gene	CDR3nt	CDR3aa
TRBJ1-2	NA	TRBV9	TRBD1	TGTGCCAGCAGCGAAACGACCGGGACAGACTATGGCTACACCTTC	CASSETTGTDYGYTF
TRBJ1-4	NA	TRBV4-3	TRBD1	TGCGCCAGCAGCCCCCGGGACAGGGTTGATGAAAAACTGTTTTTT	CASSPRDRVDEKLFF
TRBJ2-7	NA	TRBV7-9	NA	TGTGCCAGCAGCTTCGACGTCTCCTACGAGCAGTACTTC	CASSFDVSYEQYF
TRBJ2-7	NA	TRBV27	TRBD2	TGTGCCAGCAGAAGGGTAGCGGGGGACGCCTACGAGCAGTACTTC	CASRRVAGDAYEQYF
TRBJ2-5	NA	TRBV28	NA	TGTGCCAGCAGTTTCCCCTTGGTAGCGGAACAAGAGACCCAGTACTTC	CASSFPLVAEQETQYF
TRBJ2-1	NA	TRBV13	NA	TGTGCCAGCAGCGACCCAACAGGGACCGGTGAGCAGTTCTTC	CASSDPTGTGEQFF
TRBJ2-6	NA	TRBV7-9	NA	TGTGCCAGCAGCGCTTCGGAGGGGAGCCTCTGGGCCAACGTCCTGACTTTC	CASSASEGSLWANVLTF
TRBJ2-5	NA	TRBV2	TRBD1	TGTGCCAGCAGTGAAGGGACAGGGTACCAAGAGACCCAGTACTTC	CASSEGTGYQETQYF
TRBJ2-1	NA	TRBV11-1	NA	TGTGCCAGCAGCCACCCCGGGAGCAATGAGCAGTTCTTC	CASSHPGSNEQFF
TRBJ1-2	NA	TRBV4-1	NA	TGCGCCAGCAGCCAAGAAGGGGCAGGTATTTATGGCTACACCTTC	CASSQEGAGIYGYTF
TRBJ1-2	once	TRBV5-6	NA	TGTGCCAGCAGCCTACCGACAGGATTTTATGGCTACACCTTC	CASSLPTGFYGYTF
TRBJ2-7	NA	TRBV2	TRBD1	TGTGCCAGCGGTTGGACAGGTCACGAGCAGTACTTC	CASGWTGHEQYF
TRBJ2-3	NA	TRBV6-1	TRBD1	TGTGCCAGCAGTGAAGTACCAGGGGGCGAAGATACGCAGTATTTT	CASSEVPGGEDTQYF
TRBJ2-1	once	TRBV7-8	TRBD1	TGTGCCAGCAGCGGCGGGACAGGGATGCCCAATGAGCAGTTCTTC	CASSGGTGMPNEQFF
TRBJ2-7	once	TRBV7-3	NA	TGTGCCAGCAGCTCCGGGCAGGGTCACGAGCAGTACTTC	CASSSGQGHEQYF
TRBJ1-1	NA	TRBV4-1	NA	TGCGCCAGCAGCCCCCAGGACAGTGGCAACACTGAAGCTTTCTTT	CASSPQDSGNTEAFF
TRBJ2-7	NA	TRBV28	NA	TGTGCCAGCAGTGGCATGTGGGGGCAGGCCCCCTACGAGCAGTACTTC	CASSGMWGQAPYEQYF
TRBJ2-4	NA	TRBV27	NA	TGTGCCAGCAGTTTATCCAGGGGAGCCAAAAACATTCAGTACTTC	CASSLSRGAKNIQYF
TRBJ2-3	NA	TRBV5-4	NA	TGTGCCAGCAGCTTGGGGAGAGATACGCAGTATTTT	CASSLGRDTQYF
TRBJ1-6	once	TRBV27	NA	TGTGCCAGCAGTACCCTTAGTTCGGTTTATAATTCACCCCTCCACTTT	CASSTLSSVYNSPLHF
TRBJ2-1	once	TRBV11-3	NA	TGTGCCAGCAGCGATACTGCCGGGACGGGCTACAATGAGCAGTTCTTC	CASSDTAGTGYNEQFF
TRBJ2-3	once	TRBV5-1	TRBD2	TGCGCCAGCAGCTTGGTAGGCGCGGGGGAGAGCACAGATACGCAGTATTTT	CASSLVGAGESTDTQYF
TRBJ2-7	NA	TRBV28	NA	TGTGCCAGCAGTTTTGGCTATGCTCCCTACGAGCAGTACTTC	CASSFGYAPYEQYF
TRBJ2-5	NA	TRBV7-8	NA	TGTGCCAGCAGCTTACCCCAGGACAGTTTCGGACCGAAAGAGACCCAGTACTTC	CASSLPQDSFGPKETQYF